This T cell receptor (beta chain) was found in a study of beta chain features in type 1 diabetes. Across the study: Age, gender, cell numbers and subset yield matched between patients and controls.

Study-wide findings and caveats: VDJ junctions from type 1 diabetes patients carried fewer insertions and larger deletions. PCR, the amplification step, might favor shorter templates, equally in patients and controls. Type 1 diabetes patients had moderately but significantly shorter TCRB CDR3s in all four CD4+ subsets.

Every bit of the isolated RNA underwent reverse transcription, so sequencing read expressed TCRB transcripts. Clones were read by immunoSEQ multiplex PCR, and TCRdb kept only the in-frame ones, dropping some. The sample has 240,000 or so clones; roughly 22% are singletons. Every donor provided one heparinised blood draw, which averaged approximately 100 mL. Only a few counts were recorded for this clone. Its matching antigen is unknown. From germline, CDR1 is SQVTM and CDR2 ANQGSEA. Between the trimmed V and J ends, which lost 6 bases and 5 bases, there was a span of 22 bases. The CDR3 has 15 residues.

This sequence originates from a woman between 40 and 50 years old with type 1 diabetes. V is TRBV29-1 and J is TRBJ1-2; TRBD1 might be the D (6 bases). The sample taken for sequencing was naive CD4+ T cells from blood. This CDR3 reads CSVYLQGPSEYGYTF. The CDR3 DNA reads TGCAGCGTCTACTTACAGGGTCCCTCTGAGTATGGCTACACCTTC. Full variable domain (rest looked up from reference TRBV29-1 and TRBJ1-2): SAVISQKPSRDICQRGTSLTIQCQVDSQVTMMFWYRQQPGQSLTLIATANQGSEATYESGFVIDKFPISRPNLTFSTLTVSNMSPEDSSIYLCSVYLQGPSEYGYTFGSGTRLTVV.